A single sample gave rise to the 8 T cell receptor beta chains below, sequenced in a study of blood T cells in healthy people across ages. Combining a sample-barcoded 5' primer with a J-beta primer mix, a second PCR ran for roughly 7 to 11 cycles. In TCRdb, the 5' RACE reads were re-called with MiXCR into one record per CDR3 protein. The top ten hold 7.7% of the sample, which has about 1,500,000 distinct CDR3 sequences, roughly 30% seen once. Input material: blood. These receptors all come from a woman aged 25 to 39 in good health.

This clonotype was counted a few times. The CDR3 sequence: CSAYTPGTSGRSSYNEQFF. The CDR3 region has the DNA TGCAGTGCTTACACGCCCGGGACTAGCGGGAGGTCCTCCTACAATGAGCAGTTCTTC. The chain couples TRBV20-1 to TRBJ2-1; 15 bases align to TRBD2. CDR1 is DFQATT and CDR2 is SNEGSKA in the germline V gene (reference sequence). Unmatched junction bases numbered 11, after V lost 5 bases and J lost 0 bases. The CDR3 is made up of 19 amino acids.

The rearrangement uses TRBV7-9 and TRBJ1-6, with D unclear. The CDR3 contains 12 residues. Trimming took off 5 bases at V and 7 bases at J, with 6 bases between the two ends. CDR1 is SEHNR and CDR2 is FQNEAQ in the germline V gene (reference sequence). The CDR3 DNA reads as TGTGCCAGCAGCACCCAAAATTCACCCCTCCACTTT. Protein sequence: CASSTQNSPLHF.

The chain combines TRBV7-2 with TRBJ2-7; 11 bases are a match to TRBD2. CDR1 is SGHTA and CDR2 is FQGNSA in the germline V gene. V shed 5 bases and J 1 base; nucleotides not matched to a gene: 10. The CDR3 loop spans 17 amino acids. As DNA, the CDR3 is TGTGCCAGCAGCGAGTACGCGACTAGCGGGATTTCCTACGAGCAGTACTTC. Translation gives CASSEYATSGISYEQYF.

This clonotype was observed a handful of times. This chain joins TRBV25-1 and TRBJ2-3; D possibly uses TRBD1 or TRBD2 (7 bases each). Trimming pared 1 base from V and 7 bases from J, leaving 21 bases between. CDR3 length: 17 residues. The germline V gene has CDR1 MGHDK and CDR2 SYGVNS. Written as DNA, the CDR3 is TGTGCCAGCAGTGAATCCGGCCGCAGGGGGGGAGGAAATACGCAGTATTTT. Encoded protein: CASSESGRRGGGNTQYF.

The V and J genes are TRBV24-1 and TRBJ2-5; weak D call: TRBD1 (7 bases). There are 15 residues in the CDR3. Looked up from germline, CDR1 is KGHDR and CDR2 is SFDVKD. Trimming shortened V by 3 bases and J by 0 bases, and 10 bases separated the two germline ends. CDR3 sequence: CATSDAGQHQETQYF. As DNA, the CDR3 is TGTGCCACCAGTGATGCGGGACAGCACCAAGAGACCCAGTACTTC.

This clonotype was observed a few times. A junction end diverges from the germline sequence, so it may reflect a read error. The V call is TRBV6-5, the J call TRBJ2-2, with TRBD1 matching 8 bases. The CDR3 contains 18 residues. Germline V gene data show CDR1 as MNHEY and CDR2 as SVGAGI. The CDR3 nucleotides read TGTGTCAGCAGTTACTCGGTTCTGGCAGGGGGCGGTACCGGGGAGCTGTTTTTT. Residues: CVSSYSVLAGGGTGELFF.

The rearrangement joins TRBV4-1 to TRBJ2-5; unclear D gene. Per the germline V gene, CDR1 is MGHRA and CDR2 is YSYEKL. With 0 bases removed from V and 5 bases from J, the gap between germline ends came to 10 bases. This CDR3 has 14 residues. CDR3 coding DNA: TGCGCCAGCAGCCAAGACCGGGCAGTTGAGACCCAGTACTTC. Encoded protein: CASSQDRAVETQYF.

Notes on this clonotype: This may arise from a read error, as a much more abundant clone is one base away. This sequence joins TRBV13 and TRBJ2-1; unclear D gene. Looked up from germline, CDR1 is PRHDT and CDR2 is FYEKMQ (reference sequence). V lost 5 bases to trimming and J lost 5 bases, with 16 bases between them. The CDR3 contains 15 residues. DNA of the CDR3: TGTGCCAGCAGCACCGCCGCCGGGCCTCACAATGAGCAGTTCTTC. Translated, it gives CASSTAAGPHNEQFF.